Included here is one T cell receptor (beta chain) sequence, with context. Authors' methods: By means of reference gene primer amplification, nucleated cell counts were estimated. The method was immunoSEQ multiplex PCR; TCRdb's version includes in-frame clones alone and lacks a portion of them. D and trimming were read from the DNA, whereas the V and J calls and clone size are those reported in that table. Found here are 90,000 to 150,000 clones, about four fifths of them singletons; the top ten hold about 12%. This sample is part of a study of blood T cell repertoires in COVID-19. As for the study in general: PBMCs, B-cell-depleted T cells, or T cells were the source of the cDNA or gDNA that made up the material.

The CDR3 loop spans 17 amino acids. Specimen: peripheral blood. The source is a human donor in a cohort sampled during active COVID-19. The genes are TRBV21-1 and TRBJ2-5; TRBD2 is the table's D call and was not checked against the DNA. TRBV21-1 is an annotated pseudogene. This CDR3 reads CASSSIGGTANQETQYF. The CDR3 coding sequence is TGTGCCAGCAGCAGTATCGGAGGGACGGCGAATCAAGAGACCCAGTACTTC.